The 5 T cell receptor beta chains below all came from one sample that was sequenced in a study of shared clonotypes between healthy human individuals. Produced via immunoSEQ multiplex PCR; TCRdb's table is partial and in-frame only. The sample yields under 2,000,000 clones, about 95% seen once. The naive CD8 fraction comprised CD45RO-negative cells positively selected for CCR7 and excluded terminally differentiated effector memory CD45RA+ cells. Sample: naive CD8+ T cells sorted from blood. The source is a man aged 18 to 29 in good health.

V and J are TRBV28 and TRBJ1-2; the D is unclear. This CDR3 spans 13 amino acids. Deletions cut 5 bases from V and 6 bases from J, with 13 bases between. Germline CDR1 is MDHEN and CDR2 is SYDVKM. CDR3 sequence: CASSLVGSDGYTF. The CDR3 bases are TGTGCCAGCAGTCTTGTGGGGTCGGATGGCTACACCTTC.

The chain has TRBV7-3 and TRBJ2-3; no firm D call. The V end lost 5 bases, the J end lost 2 bases, and 8 bases lay between the germline ends. The length of the CDR3 is 13 residues. From germline, CDR1 is SGHTA and CDR2 FQGTGA. CDR3 amino acids: CASSPAYTDTQYF. CDR3 sequence (DNA): TGTGCCAGCAGCCCCGCCTACACAGATACGCAGTATTTT.

This rearrangement joins TRBV13 to TRBJ2-1; TRBD2 agrees at 8 bases. The CDR3 spans 14 residues. V dropped 2 bases and J dropped 5; count of bases not matched to a gene: 2. The germline V gene has CDR1 PRHDT and CDR2 FYEKMQ (reference sequence). The CDR3 here is CASSLQLADNEQFF. The CDR3 DNA is TGTGCCAGCAGCTTACAACTAGCGGACAATGAGCAGTTCTTC.

The chain couples TRBV10-2 to TRBJ2-7; possibly TRBD2 for D (6 bases). This CDR3 comprises 15 residues. V lost 0 bases, J lost 1 base, and 10 bases lay in between. Per germline, CDR1 WSHSY and CDR2 SAAADI. Here the CDR3 DNA reads TGCGCCAGCAGTGAGTCAGGGACTCTATCCTACGAGCAGTACTTC. Residues: CASSESGTLSYEQYF.

The V gene is TRBV7-9, the J gene TRBJ2-5; no clear D gene. Germline CDR1 and CDR2: SEHNR and FQNEAQ (reference sequence). V was cut by 2 bases and J by 1 base, with 8 bases left in between. The CDR3 has 14 residues. Here the CDR3 DNA reads TGTGCCAGCAGCTTATTCGAGTTCCAAGAGACCCAGTACTTC. It encodes CASSLFEFQETQYF.